One and the same sample provided the 17 T cell receptor beta chains below, sequenced in a study of T-cell memory formation after mild COVID-19. Using its own MiXCR run on the 5' RACE reads, TCRdb lists one record per CDR3 protein. The data hold approximately 300,000 distinct CDR3 sequences, with around 15% observed a single time. The sequenced sample was PBMCs or a T cell subset sorted from them (not recorded which). The receptors stem from a man aged 18 to 30 who had mild COVID-19 (a few samples of this study predate the infection). Cell type and time point are not known.

There are a few counts of this clonotype. The genes are TRBV25-1 and TRBJ1-2; D is possibly TRBD1 (5 bases). The CDR3 contains 15 residues. V was cut by 5 bases and J by 7 bases, with 20 bases left in between. Per the germline V gene, CDR1 is MGHDK and CDR2 is SYGVNS. CDR3 sequence: CASSQTGTVMSGYTF. In DNA form, the CDR3 reads TGTGCCAGCAGTCAGACTGGGACGGTGATGAGTGGCTACACCTTC.

In this sample, this clonotype turned up a few times. The chain has TRBV11-2 and TRBJ2-1; 8 bases map to TRBD2. Germline V gene lookup returns CDR1 SGHAT and CDR2 FQNNGV. V shed 7 bases, J shed 3 bases, and the junction held 11 bases outside the gene matches. This CDR3 region has 16 residues. DNA of the CDR3: TGTGCCAGCAACGATCCCCTAGCGGGTGGCTACAATGAGCAGTTCTTC. Translated: CASNDPLAGGYNEQFF. Full variable domain (missing parts from reference TRBV11-2 and TRBJ2-1): EAGVAQSPRYKIIEKRQSVAFWCNPISGHATLYWYQQILGQGPKLLIQFQNNGVVDDSQLPKDRFSAERLKGVDSTLKIQPAKLEDSAVYLCASNDPLAGGYNEQFFGPGTRLTVL.

This clonotype was seen only a few times. J is TRBJ2-3 and V is TRBV3-1; TRBD1 aligns across 7 bases. The CDR3 is 16 amino acids. Germline CDR1 LGHDT, CDR2 YNNKEL (reference sequence). V was clipped by 0 bases and J by 5 bases; unmatched bases: 8. CDR3 bases: TGTGCCAGCAGCCAAGATACGGCAGGGGGACGAGATACGCAGTATTTT. Its protein is CASSQDTAGGRDTQYF.

The chain couples TRBV12-5 to TRBJ2-3; tentative D call: TRBD1 (6 bases). The CDR3 runs 13 residues. Germline CDR1 LGHNT, CDR2 FRNRAP. The ends were cut back, 5 bases at V and 6 bases at J, with 12 bases in the middle. CDR3 sequence: CASGPAGVDTQYF. The CDR3 DNA reads TGTGCTAGTGGTCCGGCAGGGGTGGATACGCAGTATTTT.

This clonotype came up many times. The chain recombines TRBV6-2 or TRBV6-3 with TRBJ2-5, with 7 bases matching TRBD1. The V and J ends lost 5 bases and 4 bases, in that order; junction bases with no gene match: 13. The CDR3 has 16 amino acids. CDR1 MNHEY and CDR2 SVGEGT come from the germline V gene. The CDR3 is CASSLGYRDRAETQYF. In nucleotides, the CDR3 is TGTGCCAGCAGTCTCGGCTATCGCGACAGGGCAGAGACCCAGTACTTC.

This clonotype was seen a few times. This sequence joins TRBV2 and TRBJ2-5; TRBD1 matches at 9 bases. In germline, CDR1 is SNHLY, CDR2 FYNNEI. J was trimmed by 2 bases and V by 8 bases; bases with no gene match: 18. The CDR3 covers 18 residues. CDR3: CASFAGPGTGRRQETQYF. The CDR3 nucleotides read TGTGCCAGCTTTGCGGGCCCCGGGACAGGGCGTAGGCAAGAGACCCAGTACTTC. Full variable domain (missing parts from reference TRBV2 and TRBJ2-5): EPEVTQTPSHQVTQMGQEVILRCVPISNHLYFYWYRQILGQKVEFLVSFYNNEISEKSEIFDDQFSVERPDGSNFTLKIRSTKLEDSAMYFCASFAGPGTGRRQETQYFGPGTRLLVL.

The chain is built from TRBV11-2 and TRBJ2-2; maybe TRBD1 (5 bases). The CDR3 spans 13 residues. Germline assignment: CDR1 SGHAT and CDR2 FQNNGV. V was clipped by 8 bases and J by 6 bases, with 13 bases between them. CDR3 sequence: CASVGRVAGELFF. The CDR3 DNA sequence: TGTGCCAGCGTGGGCAGGGTGGCCGGGGAGCTGTTTTTT.

This clonotype was found a few times. The chain couples TRBV7-2 to TRBJ1-5, with 9 bases fitting TRBD1. With 3 bases clipped from V and 3 bases from J, the junction kept 6 bases outside the gene matches. The germline V gene encodes CDR1 SGHTA and CDR2 FQGNSA. This CDR3 comprises 16 residues. The CDR3 nucleotides read TGTGCCAGCAGCTTGATGACAGGGGGAACCAATCAGCCCCAGCATTTT. Amino acids: CASSLMTGGTNQPQHF.

The V gene is TRBV9, the J gene TRBJ1-1; D ambiguous. The CDR3 has 14 residues. Between the trimmed V and J ends, which lost 0 bases and 9 bases, there was a span of 15 bases. The germline gives CDR1 SGDLS, CDR2 YYNGEE. The CDR3, as DNA: TGTGCCAGCAGCGTAGCCGGGGATGTGAGCCAAGCTTTCTTT. Residues: CASSVAGDVSQAFF.

This clonotype has ten or more counts. The V call is TRBV4-1, the J call TRBJ2-1; 15 bases fit TRBD2. After removal of 4 bases from V and 4 bases from J, the junction contained 5 bases not matched to a gene. Germline CDR1 is MGHRA and CDR2 is YSYEKL. The CDR3 consists of 17 residues. The CDR3, as DNA: TGCGCCAGCAGCCCGGGACTAGCGGGGGGTCTTTACAATGAGCAGTTCTTC. Translating it yields CASSPGLAGGLYNEQFF.

This chain uses TRBV7-9 with TRBJ2-2; D is ambiguous. The CDR3 has 15 residues. The germline V gene encodes CDR1 SEHNR and CDR2 FQNEAQ (reference sequence). Trimming removed 5 bases from V and 7 bases from J, with 17 bases in between. The CDR3 DNA follows: TGTGCCAGCAGCCCGCCGGTGGGGTCGGGCGGGGAGCTGTTTTTT. Translating gives CASSPPVGSGGELFF.

The chain has TRBV4-2 and TRBJ2-1, with D possibly TRBD2 on 5 matching bases. Trimming shortened V by 4 bases and J by 8 bases, and 12 bases separated the two germline ends. Germline CDR1 reads LGHNA; CDR2 reads YNFKEQ. CDR3 length: 13 residues. In nucleotides, the CDR3 is TGTGCCAGCAGCCGAGAGCGGCTCTATGAGCAGTTCTTC. This translates into CASSRERLYEQFF.

V and J are TRBV7-9 and TRBJ1-2, with D tentatively TRBD1 (6 bases). Per germline, CDR1 SEHNR and CDR2 FQNEAQ (reference sequence). V gave up 1 base and J gave up 12 bases, with 15 bases separating them. The CDR3 extends over 13 amino acids. CDR3: CASSLGGGPRHTF. DNA of the CDR3: TGTGCCAGCAGCTTAGGCGGGGGCCCCCGGCACACCTTC.

There are a few counts of this clonotype. The gene calls are TRBV20-1 and TRBJ2-4; perhaps D is TRBD1 or TRBD2 (5 bases each). Trimming cost V 1 base and J 7 bases, with 11 bases left between them. The CDR3 spans 13 residues. Per the germline V gene, CDR1 is DFQATT and CDR2 is SNEGSKA (reference sequence). The CDR3 here is CSARGAGTNIQYF. The CDR3 nucleotides are TGCAGTGCTAGAGGGGCAGGGACGAACATTCAGTACTTC.

In this sample, this clonotype turned up many times. CDR3 DNA sequence: TGTGCCAGCTCACCCCTGGGGGGCGGCGTCTCCAAAAACATTCAGTACTTC. Its translation is CASSPLGGGVSKNIQYF. This chain links TRBV18 with TRBJ2-4, with D perhaps matching TRBD1 or TRBD2 (6 bases each). This CDR3 comprises 17 residues. Germline V gene data show CDR1 as KGHSH and CDR2 as LQKENI. Trimming took off 3 bases at V and 2 bases at J, with 17 bases between the two ends.

This clonotype was counted a few times. V usage is TRBV7-2 and J usage is TRBJ1-2, with D possibly matching TRBD1 (6 bases). The CDR3 spans 15 residues. CDR1 is SGHTA, CDR2 FQGNSA, per germline. The ends were cut back, 0 bases at V and 3 bases at J, with 11 bases in the middle. The CDR3 coding sequence is TGTGCCAGCAGCTTAGCACTCAGGGGTCACTATGGCTACACCTTC. Protein product: CASSLALRGHYGYTF. Supplemented by reference TRBV7-2 and TRBJ1-2, the full variable domain reads GAGVSQSPSNKVTEKGKDVELRCDPISGHTALYWYRQSLGQGLEFLIYFQGNSAPDKSGLPSDRFSAERTGGSVSTLTIQRTQQEDSAVYLCASSLALRGHYGYTFGSGTRLTVV.

This clonotype was observed a few times. The chain combines TRBV6-6 with TRBJ2-7; D possibly corresponds to TRBD1 (5 bases). The V and J ends lost 3 bases and 1 base respectively, with 7 bases between them. Germline V CDR1 and CDR2: MNHNY, SVGAGI (reference sequence). The CDR3 contains 13 residues. Written as DNA, the CDR3 is TGTGCCAGCAGTTATGACAGATCCTACGAGCAGTACGTC. Protein sequence: CASSYDRSYEQYV.